This T cell receptor beta chain was sequenced during a study of regulatory T cells in long-lasting Graves disease. This CDR3 is built from 24 residues. Trimming pared 3 bases from V and 2 bases from J, leaving 40 bases between. The germline V gene has CDR1 MNHEY and CDR2 SVGEGT. With iRepertoire HTBI primers and Arm-PCR of CDR3 regions, TCR beta libraries were built. TCRdb processed the multiplex PCR reads anew with MiXCR; each CDR3 protein has one entry. The data contain some 330,000 distinct CDR3 sequences, approximately 10% of them singletons. Sample time point: newly diagnosed GD, antithyroid drugs for less than 3 months. The TCR library used RNA extracted from PBMCs. This sample also appeared in a second study, on T cells in Graves' hyperthyroidism and ophthalmopathy. From that paper: First-round RT-PCR with HTBI primers amplified the TCR CDR3 region.

Sequenced here: peripheral blood mononuclear cells (PBMCs), sampled at new diagnosis, from a patient treated with antithyroid drugs. This receptor was obtained from a woman under 30 with Graves disease. The chain employs TRBV6-2 or TRBV6-3 and TRBJ2-5, with no clear D. The CDR3 here is CASSYLRRSGSSWVSSPLQETQYF. CDR3 nucleotide sequence: TGTGCCAGCAGTTATCTGAGGCGGAGTGGATCTTCGTGGGTCTCATCACCCTTGCAAGAGACCCAGTACTTC.